The present T cell receptor beta chain was sequenced within a study of T cell repertoires in cytomegalovirus infection. A note on this clonotype: Antigen: not known.

TCRdb itself ran the reads through MiXCR, one entry per CDR3 protein. This sample has roughly 920,000 distinct CDR3 sequences, with around 32% found just once. V shed 0 bases, J shed 1 base, and the junction held 5 bases outside the gene matches. Germline CDR1 DFQATT, CDR2 SNEGSKA (reference sequence). The CDR3 has 15 amino acids. This clonotype originated in a human donor in good health (CMV status not recorded). Some clones in this sample may be carry-over from other donors' samples. Sequenced material: cultured CD8+ T cells from PBMCs, taken from culture after CMV antigen stimulation. The chain employs TRBV20-1 and TRBJ2-7, with TRBD2 identical over 8 bases. The DNA for the CDR3 is TGCAGTGCTAGAGATCGGGAGGGGGTATCCTACGAGCAGTACTTC. The encoded protein is CSARDREGVSYEQYF.